The next 25 T cell receptor beta chains were all read from a single sample in a study of lymphopenia after photon versus proton radiotherapy. Assay: immunoSEQ multiplex PCR; the TCRdb copy retains only in-frame clones and omits some. The sample includes about 60,000 clones, around 85% of them seen just once. Sequencing was performed on peripheral blood, taken from a patient treated with proton-based radiotherapy. The receptors stem from a man aged 60 to 69 with pancreatic cancer.

J is TRBJ1-5 and V is TRBV7-3, with D perhaps TRBD1 (5 bases). This CDR3 is built from 16 residues. CDR1 SGHTA and CDR2 FQGTGA come from the germline V gene. V was trimmed by 4 bases and J by 9 bases, leaving 22 bases between them. In DNA, the CDR3 is TGTGCCAGCAGCTCATTTGATTGGCAGGGCGGGTCGCCCCAGCATTTT. This sequence encodes CASSSFDWQGGSPQHF.

The gene calls are TRBV29-1 and TRBJ2-5; D is perhaps TRBD1 or TRBD2 (5 bases each). The J call is uncertain, as TRBJ2-7 better fits the DNA end. Germline V gives CDR1 SQVTM, CDR2 ANQGSEA. The CDR3 is 14 amino acids. CDR3 nucleotides: TGCAGCGTTGGGGACGGGTCCAGCTCCTACGAGCAGTACTTC. Amino acids: CSVGDGSSSYEQYF.

V is TRBV6-6 and J is TRBJ2-7; no clear D. Germline CDR1 is MNHNY and CDR2 is SVGAGI (reference sequence). The length of the CDR3 is 12 residues. The V gene lost 8 bases and the J gene lost 2 bases, with 10 bases spanning the gap. Here the CDR3 DNA reads TGTGCCAGCCTCAGCTACCCCTACGAGCAGTACTTC. Its protein product is CASLSYPYEQYF.

The J gene is TRBJ1-1, the V gene TRBV27, with 8 bases matching TRBD1. CDR1 MNHEY and CDR2 SMNVEV come from the germline V gene (reference sequence). The CDR3 sequence is 15 residues long. The junction had 6 bases not matched to a gene; V was cut back by 5 bases and J by 1 base. CDR3 region: CASSKRTGTNTEAFF. The CDR3 DNA reads as TGTGCCAGCAGTAAGCGGACAGGGACGAACACTGAAGCTTTCTTT.

This clone was seen only a few times. This rearrangement joins TRBV6-5 to TRBJ2-2, with 9 bases identical to TRBD1. The CDR3 is 14 residues long. The ends lost 6 bases at V and 5 bases at J; junction bases unmatched: 4. In germline, CDR1 is MNHEY, CDR2 SVGAGI. Here the CDR3 DNA reads TGTGCCAGCAGGGGACAGGGAGAAACCGGGGAGCTGTTTTTT. It specifies CASRGQGETGELFF.

This chain connects TRBV9 to TRBJ2-3; the match to TRBD2 covers 9 bases. The CDR3 contains 15 residues. Germline lookup yields CDR1 SGDLS and CDR2 YYNGEE. V dropped 3 bases and J dropped 0; count of bases not matched to a gene: 2. The CDR3 sequence: CASSGSGRSTDTQYF. CDR3 nucleotide sequence: TGTGCCAGCAGCGGCAGCGGGAGGAGCACAGATACGCAGTATTTT.

The rearrangement joins TRBV25-1 to TRBJ2-3, with 8 bases that match TRBD2. The CDR3 has 15 residues. Germline values: CDR1 MGHDK, CDR2 SYGVNS. V lost 10 bases to trimming and J lost 1 base; unmatched junction nucleotides: 10. CDR3 sequence (DNA): TGTGCCACCGGGACTAGGGCATTCGGCACAGATACGCAGTATTTT. Protein product: CATGTRAFGTDTQYF.

The chain combines TRBV7-9 with TRBJ2-7, with unresolved D. The CDR3 totals 12 residues. Germline V lookup: CDR1 SEHNR, CDR2 FQNEAQ (reference sequence). Trimming removed 1 base at V and 4 bases at J, with 5 bases between. CDR3 nucleotides: TGTGCCAGCAGCTTAGATCTTTACGAGCAGTACTTC. Its protein is CASSLDLYEQYF. Using reference TRBV7-9 and TRBJ2-7 for the parts outside the CDR3, the full variable domain is DTGVSQNPRHKITKRGQNVTFRCDPISEHNRLYWYRQTLGQGPEFLTYFQNEAQLEKSRLLSDRFSAERPKGSFSTLEIQRTEQGDSAMYLCASSLDLYEQYFGPGTRLTVT.

Only one count was recorded for this clone. The chain combines TRBV5-4 with TRBJ1-4, with D unclear. V lost 1 base and J 11 bases, leaving 9 bases between the germline ends. This CDR3 is built from 12 residues. CDR1 and CDR2 (germline): SGHNT, YYREEE (reference sequence). The CDR3 nucleotides are TGTGCCAGCAGCTTGCCAACGGGGAAACTGTTTTTT. This sequence encodes CASSLPTGKLFF.

This sequence joins TRBV19 and TRBJ1-1; 7 bases match TRBD1. The CDR3 has 14 amino acids. Germline V gene sequence: CDR1 LNHDA, CDR2 SQIVND (reference sequence). Unmatched junction bases numbered 6, after V lost 4 bases and J lost 4 bases. For the CDR3, the DNA is TGTGCCAGTAGTACCGGGACAGAAATCACTGAAGCTTTCTTT. As protein: CASSTGTEITEAFF.

The V call is TRBV19, the J call TRBJ2-1; 11 bases map to TRBD1. V gave up 1 base and J gave up 5 bases; unmatched junction bases: 10. Germline V gene data show CDR1 as LNHDA and CDR2 as SQIVND (reference sequence). This CDR3 has 18 residues. CDR3 in amino acids: CASSIAQGGQGADNEQFF. The CDR3 DNA is TGTGCCAGTAGTATAGCTCAGGGTGGACAGGGGGCGGACAATGAGCAGTTCTTC.

This clone was observed once. At one end, the junction sequence differs from germline, possibly due to a read error. The chain employs TRBV5-1 and TRBJ2-7; 8 bases fit TRBD2. The CDR3 is 14 amino acids. Germline assignment: CDR1 SGHRS and CDR2 YFSETQ. Here the CDR3 DNA reads TGCGCCAGCAGCTCCGGGGAGCGGGAGTACGGGCAGTACTTC. Translated: CASSSGEREYGQYF.

The chain recombines TRBV30 with TRBJ2-1, with 8 bases fitting TRBD2. Germline assignment: CDR1 GTSNPN and CDR2 SVGIG (reference sequence). This CDR3 has 15 amino acids. The V segment lost 3 bases and the J segment 7 bases; nucleotides outside the gene matches: 11. This chain's CDR3 is CAWRMSGSGGNEQFF. In DNA, the CDR3 is TGTGCCTGGAGGATGAGCGGGAGTGGTGGTAATGAGCAGTTCTTC.

This chain links TRBV10-3 with TRBJ1-1, with TRBD1 matching 10 bases. Germline V gene sequence: CDR1 ENHRY, CDR2 SYGVKD. V lost 5 bases to trimming and J lost 5 bases; unmatched junction nucleotides: 8. CDR3 length equals 15 residues. The DNA for the CDR3 is TGTGCCATCAGTCCCGGGACAGGGGTTATAACTGAAGCTTTCTTT. Encoded protein: CAISPGTGVITEAFF.

This chain uses TRBV7-8 with TRBJ2-2, with a tentative D call TRBD1 (5 bases). This CDR3 spans 15 amino acids. Trimming removed 5 bases at V and 1 base at J, with 11 bases between. In germline, CDR1 is SGHVS, CDR2 FQNEAQ. The CDR3 loop reads CASSRRRENTGELFF. CDR3 coding DNA: TGTGCCAGCAGCCGCCGCAGGGAGAACACCGGGGAGCTGTTTTTT.

The chain employs TRBV30 and TRBJ2-3; TRBD1 matches at 7 bases. The CDR3 runs to 14 residues. V lost 8 bases, J lost 2 bases, and 10 bases stayed unmatched. Germline V lookup: CDR1 GTSNPN, CDR2 SVGIG (reference sequence). The CDR3, as DNA: TGTGCCCAGAGGACAGGACGCTCCACAGATACGCAGTATTTT. Translation: CAQRTGRSTDTQYF.

As DNA, the CDR3 is TGTGCCAGCAGTTACGCCAACGACGGACGGGGAGAAGCTTTCTTT. Translating it yields CASSYANDGRGEAFF. V usage is TRBV6-5 and J usage is TRBJ1-1; D is ambiguous. The CDR3 spans 15 residues. V was trimmed by 2 bases and J by 8 bases, leaving 18 bases between them. In germline, CDR1 is MNHEY, CDR2 SVGAGI.

The chain links TRBV6-6 to TRBJ2-3, with 12 bases fitting TRBD2. Germline V lookup: CDR1 MNHNY, CDR2 SVGAGI (reference sequence). The CDR3 spans 15 residues. V trimming: 11 bases; J trimming: 2 bases; junction bases outside the gene matches: 8. The CDR3 protein is CAANPSGRATDTQYF. CDR3 DNA: TGTGCCGCGAATCCTAGCGGGAGGGCCACAGATACGCAGTATTTT.

The chain has TRBV4-1 and TRBJ2-1; 9 positions agree with TRBD2. Losses at the gene ends were 1 base for V and 15 bases for J; bases not matched to a gene: 7. Germline V gives CDR1 MGHRA, CDR2 YSYEKL. The CDR3 length is 13 residues. This CDR3 is CASSQVGLAGRFF. The CDR3 bases are TGCGCCAGCAGCCAAGTCGGTCTAGCGGGACGGTTCTTC.

This clone was recorded once. The gene calls are TRBV14 and TRBJ2-4; a weak D match, TRBD1 (6 bases). Germline-derived CDR1 and CDR2 are SGHDN and FVKESK. Trimming stripped 6 bases from V and 10 bases from J, with 10 bases between. The length of the CDR3 is 11 residues. Here the CDR3 DNA reads TGTGCCAGCAGTAGGGGGTGGATTCAGTACTTC. As protein: CASSRGWIQYF. The full variable domain, with the rest looked up from reference TRBV14 and TRBJ2-4, is EAGVTQFPSHSVIEKGQTVTLRCDPISGHDNLYWYRRVMGKEIKFLLHFVKESKQDESGMPNNRFLAERTGGTYSTLKVQPAELEDSGVYFCASSRGWIQYFGAGTRLSVL.

The chain recombines TRBV7-2 with TRBJ2-5; TRBD1 aligns across 7 bases. Trimming removed 1 base from V and 2 bases from J; junction bases left unmatched: 7. CDR3 size: 16 residues. Germline values: CDR1 SGHTA, CDR2 FQGNSA. The CDR3: CASSLGPSRGQETQYF. As DNA, the CDR3 is TGTGCCAGCAGCTTAGGTCCTAGCAGGGGGCAAGAGACCCAGTACTTC.

This clone was seen more than once but under ten times. This rearrangement joins TRBV7-8 to TRBJ1-5; 9 positions match TRBD1. The V and J ends lost 5 bases and 4 bases, in that order; junction bases with no gene match: 3. This CDR3 comprises 14 residues. Germline CDR1 SGHVS, CDR2 FQNEAQ. CDR3 protein: CASSPGQGNQPQHF. As DNA, the CDR3 is TGTGCCAGCAGCCCCGGACAGGGGAATCAGCCCCAGCATTTT.

The chain joins TRBV11-1 to TRBJ2-1; no firm D call. There are 12 residues in the CDR3. Trimming cost V 7 bases and J 5 bases, with 9 bases left between them. The germline gives CDR1 SGHAT, CDR2 FQDESV (reference sequence). DNA for the CDR3: TGTGCCAGCACCCACAACGACAATGAGCAGTTCTTC. Protein: CASTHNDNEQFF. Drawing the rest from reference TRBV11-1 and TRBJ2-1, the complete variable domain is EAEVAQSPRYKITEKSQAVAFWCDPISGHATLYWYRQILGQGPELLVQFQDESVVDDSQLPKDRFSAERLKGVDSTLKIQPAELGDSAMYLCASTHNDNEQFFGPGTRLTVL.

J is TRBJ2-7 and V is TRBV29-1; 11 positions agree with TRBD2. The trim removed 6 bases at V and 1 base at J, leaving 17 bases unmatched. CDR3 length equals 18 residues. Germline-derived CDR1 and CDR2 are SQVTM and ANQGSEA. The CDR3 bases are TGCAGCGTGGGGGGACCTAGCGGGAGGACCTCTGCATCCTACGAGCAGTACTTC. It specifies CSVGGPSGRTSASYEQYF.

This chain joins TRBV2 and TRBJ1-3; no clear D. This CDR3 has 15 residues. Trimming took off 2 bases at V and 3 bases at J, with 11 bases between the two ends. Germline CDR1 reads SNHLY; CDR2 reads FYNNEI. CDR3 sequence reads: CASSEKSLGGNTIYF. Here the CDR3 DNA reads TGTGCCAGCAGTGAAAAGTCCTTGGGTGGAAACACCATATATTTT.